Sequencing of this TCR beta chain was carried out in a study of blood T cells in healthy people across ages. General observations from the study: As naive T cell percentage varied, TCR beta diversity correlated strongly with it.

It was with a sample-barcoded 5' primer and a J-beta primer mix that a second PCR of about 6 to 12 cycles was run. TCRdb re-called the 5' RACE reads with MiXCR, one entry per CDR3 protein. The top ten clones hold 51% of a sample with over 300,000 distinct CDR3 sequences, 50% to 60% of them seen once. Germline CDR1 is GTSNPN and CDR2 is SVGIG (reference sequence). There are 13 residues in the CDR3. The V gene lost 4 bases and the J gene lost 5 bases, with 14 bases spanning the gap. In this sample, this clonotype turned up a few times. As yet, its antigen is unknown. The V gene is TRBV30, the J gene TRBJ2-5; possible D gene TRBD1, 6 bases. What was sequenced was blood. This receptor was obtained from a man aged 55-75 years in good health. CDR3 coding DNA: TGTGCCTGGACCTTGGGGGCCGGGGAGACCCAGTACTTC. Translated, it gives CAWTLGAGETQYF.